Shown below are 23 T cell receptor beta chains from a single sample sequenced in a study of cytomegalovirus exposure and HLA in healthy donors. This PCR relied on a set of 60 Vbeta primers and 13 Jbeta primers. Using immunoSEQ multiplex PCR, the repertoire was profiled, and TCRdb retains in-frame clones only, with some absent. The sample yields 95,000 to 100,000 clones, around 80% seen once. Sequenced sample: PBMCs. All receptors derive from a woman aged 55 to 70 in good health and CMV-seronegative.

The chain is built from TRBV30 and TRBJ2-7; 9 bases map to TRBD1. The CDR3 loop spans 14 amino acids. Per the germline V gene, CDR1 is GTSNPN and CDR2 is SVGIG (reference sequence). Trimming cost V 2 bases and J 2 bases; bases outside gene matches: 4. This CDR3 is CAWSFRQGAYEQYF. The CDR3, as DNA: TGTGCCTGGAGTTTTCGACAGGGGGCCTACGAGCAGTACTTC. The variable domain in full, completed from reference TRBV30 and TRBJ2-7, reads SQTIHQWPATLVQPVGSPLSLECTVEGTSNPNLYWYRQAAGRGLQLLFYSVGIGQISSEVPQNLSASRPQDRQFILSSKKLLLSDSGFYLCAWSFRQGAYEQYFGPGTRLTVT.

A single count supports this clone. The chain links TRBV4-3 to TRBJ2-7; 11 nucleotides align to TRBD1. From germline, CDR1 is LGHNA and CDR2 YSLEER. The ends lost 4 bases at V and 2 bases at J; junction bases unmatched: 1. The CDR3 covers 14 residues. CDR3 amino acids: CASSPDRGPYEQYF. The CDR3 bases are TGCGCCAGCAGCCCGGACAGGGGGCCCTACGAGCAGTACTTC.

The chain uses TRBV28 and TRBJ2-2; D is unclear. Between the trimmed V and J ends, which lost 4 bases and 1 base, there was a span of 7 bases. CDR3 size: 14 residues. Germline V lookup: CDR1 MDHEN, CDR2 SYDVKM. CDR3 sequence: CASSWAGNTGELFF. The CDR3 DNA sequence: TGTGCCAGCAGTTGGGCTGGGAACACCGGGGAGCTGTTTTTT.

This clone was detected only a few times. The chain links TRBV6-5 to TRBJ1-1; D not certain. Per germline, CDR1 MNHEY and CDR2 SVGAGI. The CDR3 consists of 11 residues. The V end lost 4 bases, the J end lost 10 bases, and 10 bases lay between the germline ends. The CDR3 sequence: CASSFRERAFF. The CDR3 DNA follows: TGTGCCAGCAGTTTCCGGGAACGAGCTTTCTTT.

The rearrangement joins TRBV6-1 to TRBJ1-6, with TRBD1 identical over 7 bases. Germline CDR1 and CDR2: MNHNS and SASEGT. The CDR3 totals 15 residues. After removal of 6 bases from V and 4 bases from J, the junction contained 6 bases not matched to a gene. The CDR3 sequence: CASRPGQEYNSPLHF. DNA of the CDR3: TGTGCCAGCAGACCCGGACAGGAGTATAATTCACCCCTCCACTTT.

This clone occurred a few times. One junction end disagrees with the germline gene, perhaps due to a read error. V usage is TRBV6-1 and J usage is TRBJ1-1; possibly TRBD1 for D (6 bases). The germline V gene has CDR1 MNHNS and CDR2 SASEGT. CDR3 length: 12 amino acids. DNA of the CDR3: TGTGCGAGCAAATACAGGGCGGCTGAAGCTTTCTTT. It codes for CASKYRAAEAFF.

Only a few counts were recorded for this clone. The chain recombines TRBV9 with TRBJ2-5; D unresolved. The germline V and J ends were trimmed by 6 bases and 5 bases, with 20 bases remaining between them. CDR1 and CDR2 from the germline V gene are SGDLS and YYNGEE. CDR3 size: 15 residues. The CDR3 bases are TGTGCCAGCACTCGCGGCCCCCGACTCGGTGAGACCCAGTACTTC. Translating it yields CASTRGPRLGETQYF.

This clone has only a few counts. CDR3 residues: CASSMNTEAFF. The CDR3 nucleotides read TGTGCCAGCAGCATGAACACTGAAGCTTTCTTT. The rearrangement uses TRBV6-5 and TRBJ1-1; no reliable D call. CDR1 MNHEY and CDR2 SVGAGI come from the germline V gene. The V end was cut by 6 bases, the J end by 0 bases, with 2 bases between. The CDR3 extends over 11 amino acids.

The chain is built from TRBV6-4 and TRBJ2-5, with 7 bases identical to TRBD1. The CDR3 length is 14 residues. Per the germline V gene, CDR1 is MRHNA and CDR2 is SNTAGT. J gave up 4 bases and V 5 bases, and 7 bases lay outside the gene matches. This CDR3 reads CASSPTGFGETQYF. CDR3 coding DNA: TGTGCCAGCAGTCCGACAGGGTTCGGAGAGACCCAGTACTTC.

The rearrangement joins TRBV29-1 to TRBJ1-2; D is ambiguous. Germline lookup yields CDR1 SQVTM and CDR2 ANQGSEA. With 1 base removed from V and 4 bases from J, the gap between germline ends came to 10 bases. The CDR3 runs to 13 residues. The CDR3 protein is CSVEGRSSYGYTF. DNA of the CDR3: TGCAGCGTTGAAGGACGGAGTTCCTATGGCTACACCTTC.

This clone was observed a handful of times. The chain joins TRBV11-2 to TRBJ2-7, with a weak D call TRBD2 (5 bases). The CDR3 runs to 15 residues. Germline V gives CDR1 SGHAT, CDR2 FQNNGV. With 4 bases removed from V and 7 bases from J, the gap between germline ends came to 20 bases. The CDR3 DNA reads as TGTGCCAGCAGCTCCGGAAAACTCTGGTCGGGGGAGCAGTACTTC. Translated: CASSSGKLWSGEQYF.

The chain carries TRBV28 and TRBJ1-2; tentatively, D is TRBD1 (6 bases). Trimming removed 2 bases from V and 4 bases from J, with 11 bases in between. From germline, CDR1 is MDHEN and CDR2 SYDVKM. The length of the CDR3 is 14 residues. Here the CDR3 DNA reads TGTGCCAGCAGTTTAGGACAGATGGGCTATGGCTACACCTTC. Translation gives CASSLGQMGYGYTF.

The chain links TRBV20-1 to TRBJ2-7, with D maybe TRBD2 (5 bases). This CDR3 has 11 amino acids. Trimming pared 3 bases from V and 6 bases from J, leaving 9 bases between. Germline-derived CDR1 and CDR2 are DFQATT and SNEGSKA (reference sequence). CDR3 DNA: TGCAGTGCTAGTGAAGAGGGCGAGCAGTACTTC. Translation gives CSASEEGEQYF.

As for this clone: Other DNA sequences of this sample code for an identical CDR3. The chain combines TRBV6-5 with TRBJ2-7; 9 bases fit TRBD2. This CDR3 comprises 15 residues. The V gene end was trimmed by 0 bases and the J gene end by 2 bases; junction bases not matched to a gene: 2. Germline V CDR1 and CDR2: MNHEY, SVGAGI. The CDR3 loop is CASSYSLAGAYEQYF. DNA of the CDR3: TGTGCCAGCAGTTACTCTTTAGCGGGAGCCTACGAGCAGTACTTC.

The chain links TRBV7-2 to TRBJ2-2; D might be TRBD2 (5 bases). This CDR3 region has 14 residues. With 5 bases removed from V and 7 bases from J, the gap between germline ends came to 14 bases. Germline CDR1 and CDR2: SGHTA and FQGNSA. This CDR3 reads CASSPSPGIGELFF. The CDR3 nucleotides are TGTGCCAGCAGCCCCTCACCGGGAATCGGGGAGCTGTTTTTT.

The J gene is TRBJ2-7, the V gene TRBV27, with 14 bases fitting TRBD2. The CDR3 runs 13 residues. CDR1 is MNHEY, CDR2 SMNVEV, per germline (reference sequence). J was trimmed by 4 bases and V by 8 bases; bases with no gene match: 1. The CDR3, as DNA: TGTGCCAGCCGACTAGCGGGGGGGTACGAGCAGTACTTC. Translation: CASRLAGGYEQYF.

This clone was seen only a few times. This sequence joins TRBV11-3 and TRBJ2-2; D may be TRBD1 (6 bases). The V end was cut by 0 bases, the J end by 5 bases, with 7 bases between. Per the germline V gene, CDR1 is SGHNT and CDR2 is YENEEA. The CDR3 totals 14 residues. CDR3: CASSLEGGTGELFF. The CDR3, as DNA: TGTGCCAGCAGCTTAGAAGGGGGAACCGGGGAGCTGTTTTTT.

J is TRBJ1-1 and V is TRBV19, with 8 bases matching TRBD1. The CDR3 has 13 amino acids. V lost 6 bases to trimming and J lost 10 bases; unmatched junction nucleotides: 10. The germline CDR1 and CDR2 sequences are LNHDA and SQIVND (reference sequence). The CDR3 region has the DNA TGTGCCAGTAGCACGGACAGGGAGGGTTCAGCTTTCTTT. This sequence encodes CASSTDREGSAFF. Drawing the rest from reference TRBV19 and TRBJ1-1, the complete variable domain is DGGITQSPKYLFRKEGQNVTLSCEQNLNHDAMYWYRQDPGQGLRLIYYSQIVNDFQKGDIAEGYSVSREKKESFPLTVTSAQKNPTAFYLCASSTDREGSAFFGQGTRLTVV.

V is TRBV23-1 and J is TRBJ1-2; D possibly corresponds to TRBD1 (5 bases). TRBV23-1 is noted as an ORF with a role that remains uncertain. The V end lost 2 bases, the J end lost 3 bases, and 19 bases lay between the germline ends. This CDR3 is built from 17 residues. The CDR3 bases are TGCGCCAGCAGTCAACCAAGAGTCCAGGGAGGGGACTATGGCTACACCTTC. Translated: CASSQPRVQGGDYGYTF.

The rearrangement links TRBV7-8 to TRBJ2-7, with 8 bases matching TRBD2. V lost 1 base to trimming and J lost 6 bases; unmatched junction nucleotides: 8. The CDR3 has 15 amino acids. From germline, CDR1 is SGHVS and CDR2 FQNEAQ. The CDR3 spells CASSLGWREVREQYF. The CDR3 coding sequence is TGTGCCAGCAGCTTAGGGTGGCGGGAGGTGCGCGAGCAGTACTTC.

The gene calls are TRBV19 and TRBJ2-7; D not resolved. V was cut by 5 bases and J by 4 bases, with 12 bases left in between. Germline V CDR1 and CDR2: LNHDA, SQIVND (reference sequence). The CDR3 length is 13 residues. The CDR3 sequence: CASSDGSRYEQYF. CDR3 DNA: TGTGCCAGTAGTGACGGGTCGAGGTACGAGCAGTACTTC.

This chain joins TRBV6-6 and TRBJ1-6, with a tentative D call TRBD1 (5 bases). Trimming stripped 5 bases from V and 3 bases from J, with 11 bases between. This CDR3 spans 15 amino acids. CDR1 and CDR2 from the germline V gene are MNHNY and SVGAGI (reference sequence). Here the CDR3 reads CASSLDSFYNSPLHF. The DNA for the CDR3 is TGTGCCAGCAGTCTAGACAGTTTCTATAATTCACCCCTCCACTTT.

The DNA of the CDR3 is TGTGCCAGCAGGCGCGAGTTTCGATTCGAAGCTTTCTTT. It translates to CASRREFRFEAFF. The rearrangement joins TRBV6-5 to TRBJ1-1; D is ambiguous. The CDR3 sequence is 13 residues long. In germline, CDR1 is MNHEY, CDR2 SVGAGI. Trimming took off 6 bases at V and 8 bases at J, with 16 bases between the two ends.